The 25 T cell receptor beta chains reported below all come from one sample, sequenced in a study of blood T cell repertoires in COVID-19. The repertoire was sequenced with immunoSEQ multiplex PCR; TCRdb's copy has only in-frame clones and lacks some. The sample includes about 260,000 clones, 86% seen only once; the top ten take 2% to 2.5%. Source material: PBMCs or T cells enriched from blood (not recorded which). These receptors all stem from a woman aged 50 to 60 who had recovered from COVID-19.

The chain has TRBV28 and TRBJ1-4; perhaps TRBD1 as D (6 bases). This CDR3 contains 15 residues. CDR1 is MDHEN, CDR2 SYDVKM, per germline. Trimming took 5 bases from V and 3 from J, leaving 13 bases between them. The CDR3 DNA reads as TGTGCCAGCAGTCCAGTCCAGGGGTCTAATGAAAAACTGTTTTTT. This sequence encodes CASSPVQGSNEKLFF.

The chain couples TRBV27 to TRBJ2-3, with 8 bases lining up with TRBD2. J gave up 5 bases and V 7 bases, and 5 bases lay outside the gene matches. This CDR3 region has 13 residues. Germline values: CDR1 MNHEY, CDR2 SMNVEV (reference sequence). CDR3 region: CASTPSGGDTQYF. CDR3 nucleotide sequence: TGTGCCAGCACCCCGAGCGGGGGAGATACGCAGTATTTT.

The chain combines TRBV7-2 with TRBJ1-2, with TRBD1 matching 7 bases. CDR3 length equals 15 residues. Germline CDR1 SGHTA, CDR2 FQGNSA. After removal of 5 bases from V and 4 bases from J, the junction contained 10 bases not matched to a gene. This CDR3 reads CASSQRSGQLYGYTF. As DNA, the CDR3 is TGTGCCAGCAGCCAACGATCGGGACAGCTCTATGGCTACACCTTC.

This clone was seen a few times. The chain employs TRBV11-3 and TRBJ2-2; the D gene is possibly TRBD2 (7 bases). Looked up from germline, CDR1 is SGHNT and CDR2 is YENEEA. The CDR3 has 15 amino acids. Deletions cut 5 bases from V and 7 bases from J, with 17 bases between. For the CDR3, the DNA is TGTGCCAGCAGCCGGGCGGGGGCCGGGAGCGGGGAGCTGTTTTTT. Protein: CASSRAGAGSGELFF.

This chain links TRBV3-1 (or the pseudogene TRBV3-2) with TRBJ1-1; perhaps TRBD1 as D (6 bases). Germline CDR1 is LGHDT and CDR2 is YNNKEL (reference sequence). The CDR3 contains 14 residues. V was pared by 2 bases and J by 6 bases, with 13 bases between. This chain's CDR3 is CASSQKFQGSEAFF. Written as DNA, the CDR3 is TGTGCCAGCAGCCAAAAGTTTCAGGGGTCTGAAGCTTTCTTT.

This rearrangement joins TRBV29-1 to TRBJ2-7; D possibly corresponds to TRBD2 (7 bases). Trimming cost V 4 bases and J 6 bases, with 16 bases left between them. CDR1 SQVTM and CDR2 ANQGSEA come from the germline V gene. This CDR3 contains 13 residues. The CDR3 sequence is CSVGSRGGGEQYF. In DNA form, the CDR3 reads TGCAGCGTTGGGAGTCGGGGAGGGGGCGAGCAGTACTTC.

V is TRBV24-1 and J is TRBJ1-1; D gene uncertain. In germline, CDR1 is KGHDR, CDR2 SFDVKD. V lost 4 bases to trimming and J lost 1 base, with 3 bases between them. CDR3 length equals 12 residues. Here the CDR3 reads CATSDRNTEAFF. The CDR3 DNA is TGTGCCACCAGTGACCGGAACACTGAAGCTTTCTTT.

The CDR3 DNA reads as TGTGCCAGTGCTGTGAGAGGGTCCAACACTGAAGCTTTCTTT. Translating gives CASAVRGSNTEAFF. V gene TRBV2 combines with J gene TRBJ1-1; D ambiguous. The V end lost 9 bases, the J end lost 2 bases, and 16 bases lay between the germline ends. CDR1 and CDR2 (germline): SNHLY, FYNNEI. The CDR3 runs 14 residues.

V is TRBV6-4 and J is TRBJ2-3, with 7 bases fitting TRBD1. The CDR3 extends over 14 amino acids. The ends lost 6 bases at V and 4 bases at J; junction bases unmatched: 7. The germline V gene has CDR1 MRHNA and CDR2 SNTAGT. The CDR3 region is CASRATGYADTQYF. The CDR3, as DNA: TGTGCCAGCAGGGCGACAGGGTATGCAGATACGCAGTATTTT.

The chain has TRBV11-2 and TRBJ1-1; 7 bases are a match to TRBD1. This CDR3 has 14 residues. The ends lost 1 base at V and 4 bases at J; junction bases unmatched: 3. Germline CDR1 reads SGHAT; CDR2 reads FQNNGV. CDR3 DNA: TGTGCCAGCAGCTTAGGGGGACAGATCACTGAAGCTTTCTTT. This codes for CASSLGGQITEAFF.

The chain uses TRBV9 and TRBJ2-5; a weak D match, TRBD2 (5 bases). CDR3 length equals 15 residues. Per the germline V gene, CDR1 is SGDLS and CDR2 is YYNGEE. V was cut by 0 bases and J by 5 bases, with 14 bases left in between. The CDR3 DNA is TGTGCCAGCAGCGTAGCGGGGAATATTCGGGAGACCCAGTACTTC. This sequence encodes CASSVAGNIRETQYF.

The chain combines TRBV5-6 with TRBJ2-7; 8 bases agree with TRBD1. V shed 4 bases and J 1 base; nucleotides not matched to a gene: 7. CDR3 length equals 15 residues. Germline loops: CDR1 SGHDT, CDR2 YYEEEE. CDR3 amino acids: CASSGRTGISYEQYF. CDR3 nucleotides: TGTGCCAGCAGCGGAAGGACAGGGATTTCCTACGAGCAGTACTTC. Full variable domain (remainder filled in from reference TRBV5-6 and TRBJ2-7): DAGVTQSPTHLIKTRGQQVTLRCSPKSGHDTVSWYQQALGQGPQFIFQYYEEEERQRGNFPDRFSGHQFPNYSSELNVNALLLGDSALYLCASSGRTGISYEQYFGPGTRLTVT.

Comment on this clone: Germline and junction disagree at one end, which may indicate a read error. The chain carries TRBV7-7 and TRBJ2-1; 8 bases are a match to TRBD1. The CDR3 spans 15 residues. In germline, CDR1 is SSHAT, CDR2 FNYEAQ (reference sequence). As DNA, the CDR3 is TGTGCTAGCAGCCGAGACAGGGGAGAATACAATGAGCAGTTCTTC. It translates to CASSRDRGEYNEQFF.

The V gene is TRBV6-1, the J gene TRBJ1-1, with a weak D call TRBD1 (6 bases). The CDR3 has 15 amino acids. Trimming left V 0 bases short and J 7 bases short, with 15 bases between. In germline, CDR1 is MNHNS, CDR2 SASEGT. The CDR3 sequence: CASSEALGGVGEAFF. In DNA, the CDR3 is TGTGCCAGCAGTGAAGCGTTAGGGGGGGTTGGTGAAGCTTTCTTT.

The sample holds one count of this clone. The V and J genes are TRBV4-1 and TRBJ2-1; D possibly corresponds to TRBD1 (5 bases). The germline CDR1 and CDR2 sequences are MGHRA and YSYEKL. V lost 6 bases and J lost 7, with 13 bases in between. The CDR3 sequence is 13 residues long. CDR3 loop: CASRRPPGNEQFF. The CDR3, as DNA: TGCGCCAGCAGGCGGCCCCCAGGGAATGAGCAGTTCTTC.

The gene calls are TRBV5-6 and TRBJ2-2, with D perhaps matching TRBD2 (7 bases). CDR1 and CDR2 (germline): SGHDT, YYEEEE. CDR3 length equals 17 residues. Between the trimmed V and J ends, which lost 4 bases and 3 bases, there was a span of 19 bases. The chain's CDR3 is CASSPVNRGADTGELFF. The CDR3 DNA reads TGTGCCAGCAGCCCGGTAAATCGGGGGGCGGACACCGGGGAGCTGTTTTTT. Filled out from reference TRBV5-6 and TRBJ2-2, the complete variable domain reads DAGVTQSPTHLIKTRGQQVTLRCSPKSGHDTVSWYQQALGQGPQFIFQYYEEEERQRGNFPDRFSGHQFPNYSSELNVNALLLGDSALYLCASSPVNRGADTGELFFGEGSRLTVL.

As to this clone: Other DNA variants within this sample encode the same CDR3. V usage is TRBV5-1 and J usage is TRBJ2-3; 8 bases fit TRBD2. V was pared by 1 base and J by 1 base, with 2 bases of the junction left unmatched. Germline V gene sequence: CDR1 SGHRS, CDR2 YFSETQ. This CDR3 comprises 15 residues. The chain's CDR3 is CASSLLTSGTDTQYF. In nucleotides, the CDR3 is TGCGCCAGCAGCTTGTTGACTAGCGGCACAGATACGCAGTATTTT.

The chain recombines TRBV7-2 with TRBJ2-1, with 7 bases matching TRBD1. The CDR3 has 18 amino acids. CDR1 SGHTA and CDR2 FQGNSA come from the germline V gene. Trimming removed 5 bases from V and 0 bases from J; junction bases left unmatched: 13. CDR3 region: CASSLRGQVQSSYNEQFF. DNA of the CDR3: TGTGCCAGCAGCCTTAGAGGACAGGTCCAAAGCTCCTACAATGAGCAGTTCTTC.

This clone was found once. Other nucleotide sequences from this sample produce the same CDR3. The chain combines TRBV7-3 with TRBJ2-7, with 10 bases lining up with TRBD2. Germline V gives CDR1 SGHTA, CDR2 FQGTGA. This CDR3 has 15 amino acids. The trim removed 5 bases at V and 2 bases at J, leaving 6 bases unmatched. The CDR3 protein is CASSRLAGEPYEQYF. The CDR3 DNA reads as TGTGCCAGCAGCCGCCTAGCGGGAGAGCCCTACGAGCAGTACTTC.

The J gene is TRBJ2-7, the V gene TRBV28; a possible D gene is TRBD1 (7 bases). Germline CDR1 is MDHEN and CDR2 is SYDVKM. The CDR3 is 17 residues long. V gave up 5 bases and J gave up 6 bases, with 26 bases separating them. CDR3 nucleotide sequence: TGTGCCAGCAGTACTTACCGGAGGGGGACAGCGTCGCCCGAGCAGTACTTC. The encoded protein is CASSTYRRGTASPEQYF.

The chain couples TRBV7-9 to TRBJ2-1; 11 bases align to TRBD1. V trimming: 1 base; J trimming: 12 bases; junction bases outside the gene matches: 8. Germline loops: CDR1 SEHNR, CDR2 FQNEAQ (reference sequence). CDR3 length: 15 amino acids. For the CDR3, the DNA is TGTGCCAGCAGCTTAGAGGGACAGGGGGTTTTTGCGCAGTTCTTC. The encoded protein is CASSLEGQGVFAQFF.

This chain links TRBV28 with TRBJ1-5; a possible D gene is TRBD1 (5 bases). The CDR3 runs 13 residues. Germline CDR1 and CDR2: MDHEN and SYDVKM. The germline V and J ends were trimmed by 3 bases and 3 bases, with 6 bases remaining between them. The CDR3 reads CASSLDTNQPQHF. Here the CDR3 DNA reads TGTGCCAGCAGTTTGGACACCAATCAGCCCCAGCATTTT.

This chain uses TRBV14 with TRBJ2-3; D is unresolved. Germline V lookup: CDR1 SGHDN, CDR2 FVKESK. The V end was cut by 3 bases, the J end by 4 bases, with 14 bases between. CDR3 size: 15 residues. CDR3 loop: CASSHRRPAPDTQYF. The CDR3 DNA reads as TGTGCCAGCAGCCATAGGCGGCCGGCCCCAGATACGCAGTATTTT.

The V call is TRBV11-2, the J call TRBJ1-4; TRBD1 might be the D (5 bases). Trimming took 5 bases from V and 6 from J, leaving 22 bases between them. CDR3 length equals 17 residues. The V gene's germline CDR1 is SGHAT and CDR2 FQNNGV. The CDR3 sequence: CASSLVSDAGVYEKLFF. The CDR3 DNA reads TGTGCCAGCAGCCTGGTCTCGGATGCGGGGGTATATGAAAAACTGTTTTTT.

On this clone itself: Different DNA sequences within this sample yield the same CDR3. V usage is TRBV7-2 and J usage is TRBJ1-3; possibly TRBD1 for D (5 bases). The CDR3 is made up of 14 amino acids. Trimming cost V 5 bases and J 2 bases, with 10 bases left between them. Germline V gene lookup returns CDR1 SGHTA and CDR2 FQGNSA. DNA of the CDR3: TGTGCCAGCAGCCCTCAGGGAACTGGAAACACCATATATTTT. This codes for CASSPQGTGNTIYF.